The source of this T cell receptor beta chain is a study of OX40 agonist ivuxolimab in advanced cancers. Across the whole study: Every 2 weeks, ivuxolimab was infused into the patients intravenously at between 0.01 and 10 mg/kg. People in dose escalation had one of these cancers: hepatocellular carcinoma, melanoma, renal cell or head and neck cancer.

Assay: immunoSEQ multiplex PCR; the TCRdb copy retains only in-frame clones and omits some. Here the sample spans tens of thousands of clones, approximately 87% being singletons. Baseline was the first blood sampling point, followed by cycle 4 day 1 and cycle 7 day 1. A note on this clone: Its antigen is not known.

Study results and limitations: Some patients who did not respond also had low normalized T-cell clonal expansion.

This sequence was found in an adult with an advanced solid tumor such as melanoma, head and neck, liver or kidney cancer. The sequencing here drew on CD4+ or CD8+ T cells sorted from blood, taken in a trial of the OX40 agonist ivuxolimab.

CDR3 amino acids: CASSPGGSGGEQYF. CDR3 bases: TGTGCCAGCAGCCCCGGCGGGAGTGGAGGCGAGCAGTACTTC. The genes are TRBV11-1 and TRBJ2-7, with 7 bases that match TRBD2. The germline V gene encodes CDR1 SGHAT and CDR2 FQDESV (reference sequence). CDR3 length: 14 residues. V was clipped by 5 bases and J by 6 bases; unmatched bases: 10.